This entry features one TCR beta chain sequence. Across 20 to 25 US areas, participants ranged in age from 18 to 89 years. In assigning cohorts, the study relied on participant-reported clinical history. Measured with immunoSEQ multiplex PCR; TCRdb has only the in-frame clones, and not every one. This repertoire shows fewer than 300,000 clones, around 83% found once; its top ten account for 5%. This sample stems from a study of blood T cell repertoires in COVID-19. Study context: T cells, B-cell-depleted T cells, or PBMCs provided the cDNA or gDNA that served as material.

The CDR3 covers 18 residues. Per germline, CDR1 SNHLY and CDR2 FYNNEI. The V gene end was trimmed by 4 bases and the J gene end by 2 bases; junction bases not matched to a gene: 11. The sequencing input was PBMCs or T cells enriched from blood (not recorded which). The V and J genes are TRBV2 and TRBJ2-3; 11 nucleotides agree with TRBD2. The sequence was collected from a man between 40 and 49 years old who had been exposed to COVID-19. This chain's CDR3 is CASSVVWTSGPSTDTQYF. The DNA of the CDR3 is TGTGCCAGCAGTGTGGTTTGGACTAGCGGGCCCTCCACAGATACGCAGTATTTT.